The 31 T cell receptor beta chains below all came from one sample that was sequenced in a study of blood T cells in healthy people across ages. For the second PCR, which ran for roughly 7 to 11 cycles, a sample-barcoded 5' primer and a J-beta primer mix were used. Using its own MiXCR run on the 5' RACE reads, TCRdb lists one record per CDR3 protein. The sample consists of roughly 640,000 distinct CDR3 sequences, roughly 30% of them appearing once. The specimen was blood. The receptors were gathered from a woman of 80 years or more in good health.

Notes on this clonotype: A clone one base away is much larger, so this may be a read error. The chain carries TRBV4-3 and TRBJ1-4; D not resolved. The CDR3 loop spans 16 amino acids. Per germline, CDR1 LGHNA and CDR2 YSLEER. The CDR3 DNA sequence: TGCGCCAGCAGCCAAGACCCAAACAGCCCGAATGAAAAACGGTTTTTT. Protein product: CASSQDPNSPNEKRFF.

This clonotype was observed at least ten times. This sequence joins TRBV29-1 and TRBJ2-7; 8 bases match TRBD1. The CDR3 spans 14 residues. CDR1 and CDR2 (germline): SQVTM, ANQGSEA. V lost 4 bases, J lost 3 bases, and 8 bases stayed unmatched. CDR3 in amino acids: CSVGPQGGVYEQYF. Here the CDR3 DNA reads TGCAGCGTTGGACCACAGGGGGGAGTCTACGAGCAGTACTTC.

In regard to this clonotype: This may be a read error: a much more frequent sequence differs by one nucleotide. The chain carries TRBV29-1 and TRBJ2-5; TRBD1 aligns across 8 bases. The CDR3 sequence is 12 residues long. Germline-derived CDR1 and CDR2 are SQVTM and ANQGSEA. V lost 7 bases to trimming and J lost 7 bases; unmatched junction nucleotides: 8. CDR3 in DNA: TGCAGCGGGGTAGGACAGGGACGGACCCAGTACTTC. Amino acid sequence: CSGVGQGRTQYF.

For this clonotype: The junction departs from germline at one end; a sequencing error may be responsible. The V and J genes are TRBV5-1 and TRBJ2-4; 8 nucleotides line up with TRBD1. The length of the CDR3 is 14 residues. Germline lookup yields CDR1 SGHRS and CDR2 YFSETQ. The CDR3 spells CTSSADRGGNIQYF. For the CDR3, the DNA is TGCACCAGCAGCGCCGACAGGGGTGGAAACATTCAGTACTTC.

This clonotype appeared a few times. This may be a read error, as it is one base from a much larger clone. V usage is TRBV4-2 and J usage is TRBJ1-4; weak D call: TRBD1 (6 bases). The CDR3 has 16 residues. The germline V gene has CDR1 LGHNA and CDR2 YNFKEQ. CDR3: CAGSQEIRGSNEKLFF. DNA for the CDR3: TGTGCCGGCAGCCAAGAGATCAGGGGATCTAATGAAAAACTGTTTTTT.

This clonotype was detected many times. The chain is built from TRBV29-1 and TRBJ2-5; 9 bases map to TRBD2. This CDR3 has 15 amino acids. The ends lost 4 bases at V and 5 bases at J; junction bases unmatched: 11. CDR1 is SQVTM and CDR2 is ANQGSEA in the germline V gene. The CDR3 DNA is TGCAGCGTTGGGCGGGGGGGCCGGAAATTGGAGACCCAGTACTTC. It translates to CSVGRGGRKLETQYF.

The genes are TRBV20-1 and TRBJ2-5; a weak D match, TRBD2 (6 bases). This CDR3 has 13 amino acids. Germline CDR1 is DFQATT and CDR2 is SNEGSKA (reference sequence). Trimming took off 3 bases at V and 4 bases at J, with 12 bases between the two ends. The CDR3 here is CSARDYAGETQYF. The CDR3 nucleotides are TGCAGTGCTAGGGACTACGCCGGAGAGACCCAGTACTTC.

In this sample, this clonotype turned up many times. Written as DNA, the CDR3 is TGTGCCAGCAGTGTAGATACGCAGTATTTT. Its protein is CASSVDTQYF. The chain carries TRBV12-3 or TRBV12-4 and TRBJ2-3, with unresolved D. Trimming took 5 bases from V and 5 from J, leaving 2 bases between them. The CDR3 loop spans 10 amino acids.

The table lists this clonotype with a few counts. The chain uses TRBV29-1 and TRBJ2-5; no firm D call. Germline CDR1 reads SQVTM; CDR2 reads ANQGSEA. There are 13 residues in the CDR3. The V end was cut by 7 bases, the J end by 11 bases, with 23 bases between. CDR3 DNA sequence: TGCAGCGCCCCAACTGCGGTCGGAAATGAGCAGTACTTC. Translated, it gives CSAPTAVGNEQYF.

This clonotype was detected many times. The chain recombines TRBV7-9 with TRBJ2-1, with TRBD1 identical over 7 bases. The CDR3 has 14 residues. Germline V CDR1 and CDR2: SEHNR, FQNEAQ (reference sequence). With V trimmed by 8 bases and J by 5 bases, 9 bases remained unmatched. CDR3 DNA sequence: TGTGCCAGCGGCGGCCGGGACAGCAACAATGAGCAGTTCTTC. Its translation is CASGGRDSNNEQFF.

V usage is TRBV7-2 and J usage is TRBJ2-7; the D gene is possibly TRBD2 (5 bases). Germline V lookup: CDR1 SGHTA, CDR2 FQGNSA. The CDR3 loop spans 13 amino acids. Trimming took 5 bases from V and 4 from J, leaving 12 bases between them. The chain's CDR3 is CASSAGTGYEQYF. The CDR3 DNA is TGTGCCAGCAGCGCCGGCACGGGGTACGAGCAGTACTTC.

This clonotype was counted at least ten times. The chain recombines TRBV4-3 with TRBJ1-6, with D hard to call. Germline V gene data show CDR1 as LGHNA and CDR2 as YSLEER. Trimming pared 2 bases from V and 7 bases from J, leaving 9 bases between. This CDR3 is built from 14 residues. CDR3 DNA sequence: TGCGCCAGCAGCCAACCTAATTCCAATTCACCCCTCCACTTT. It encodes CASSQPNSNSPLHF.

A remark on this clonotype: This clone may be a read error of a much larger clone one base away. J is TRBJ2-5 and V is TRBV2; D not resolved. CDR3 length: 14 residues. Trimming took 3 bases from V and 11 from J, leaving 19 bases between them. Germline-derived CDR1 and CDR2 are SNHLY and FYNNEI. The CDR3 nucleotides are TGTGCCAGCAGTGACTCCCGGGTGAGGAATGAGCAGTACTTC. This sequence encodes CASSDSRVRNEQYF. The variable domain in full, completed from reference TRBV2 and TRBJ2-5, reads EPEVTQTPSHQVTQMGQEVILRCVPISNHLYFYWYRQILGQKVEFLVSFYNNEISEKSEIFDDQFSVERPDGSNFTLKIRSTKLEDSAMYFCASSDSRVRNEQYFGPGTRLLVL.

This clonotype was observed many times. The chain links TRBV29-1 to TRBJ2-5; 9 bases map to TRBD1. V trimming: 7 bases; J trimming: 5 bases; junction bases outside the gene matches: 8. This CDR3 has 13 residues. Germline lookup yields CDR1 SQVTM and CDR2 ANQGSEA. CDR3 region: CSAALGQGETQYF. Written as DNA, the CDR3 is TGCAGCGCAGCCCTAGGACAGGGGGAGACCCAGTACTTC.

As regards this clonotype: Just one base apart from a much larger clone, this may be a read error. This rearrangement joins TRBV6-5 to TRBJ1-4; 8 bases match TRBD1. J gave up 6 bases and V 8 bases, and 11 bases lay outside the gene matches. CDR3 length: 15 amino acids. Looked up from germline, CDR1 is MNHEY and CDR2 is SVGAGI. For the CDR3, the DNA is TGTGCCAGCGGTCCCGGGACAGGAATAGATGAAAAACTGTTTTTT. Residues: CASGPGTGIDEKLFF.

Worth noting for this clonotype: A read error may be the cause here, since a much bigger clone is one base away. The J gene is TRBJ2-1, the V gene TRBV7-2; D might be TRBD1 (5 bases). Germline CDR1 and CDR2: SGHTA and FQGNSA. Trimming pared 5 bases from V and 10 bases from J, leaving 18 bases between. The CDR3 consists of 14 residues. CDR3 sequence reads: CASSRDSQSREQFF. CDR3 bases: TGTGCCAGCAGCCGTGACAGTCAATCAAGGGAGCAGTTCTTC.

This clonotype has at least ten counts. J is TRBJ2-3 and V is TRBV3-1, with D possibly TRBD2 on 7 matching bases. The CDR3 sequence is 14 residues long. CDR1 and CDR2 (germline): LGHDT, YNNKEL (reference sequence). The V gene lost 0 bases and the J gene lost 6 bases, with 10 bases spanning the gap. The CDR3 sequence: CASSQDRGADTQYF. CDR3 nucleotides: TGTGCCAGCAGCCAAGATCGGGGGGCGGATACGCAGTATTTT.

As to this clonotype: This may come from a read error, since a much larger clone is one base off. The rearrangement joins TRBV14 to TRBJ2-7; 7 nucleotides match TRBD1. This CDR3 has 12 amino acids. Germline V gene sequence: CDR1 SGHDN, CDR2 FVKESK. Unmatched junction bases numbered 4, after V lost 8 bases and J lost 3 bases. The CDR3 bases are TGTGCCAGCGGGGCAGGGGGCTACGAGCAGTACTTC. Its protein product is CASGAGGYEQYF.

A remark on this clonotype: One junction end does not reproduce the germline sequence, and a read error may be involved. The chain has TRBV27 and TRBJ1-2, with no clear D. This CDR3 is built from 13 residues. Per germline, CDR1 MNHEY and CDR2 SMNVEV (reference sequence). The CDR3 region has the DNA TGTACCAGCAGCCTTATCGGAGGCTATGGCTACACCTTC. It is translated as CTSSLIGGYGYTF.

This clonotype was counted at least ten times. The chain joins TRBV9 to TRBJ2-7; 8 bases agree with TRBD1. There are 15 residues in the CDR3. Germline CDR1 SGDLS, CDR2 YYNGEE. V shed 3 bases and J 4 bases; nucleotides not matched to a gene: 9. CDR3 DNA sequence: TGTGCCAGCAGCGCCGGACAGGGTAGTCTTTACGAGCAGTACTTC. Translated, it gives CASSAGQGSLYEQYF. The whole variable domain, filled in from reference TRBV9 and TRBJ2-7, reads DSGVTQTPKHLITATGQRVTLRCSPRSGDLSVYWYQQSLDQGLQFLIQYYNGEERAKGNILERFSAQQFPDLHSELNLSSLELGDSALYFCASSAGQGSLYEQYFGPGTRLTVT.

This clonotype was observed a handful of times. The gene calls are TRBV28 and TRBJ1-1; D might be TRBD1 (6 bases). The CDR3 consists of 10 residues. Trimming removed 10 bases from V and 6 bases from J, with 9 bases in between. CDR1 and CDR2 (germline): MDHEN, SYDVKM. The CDR3 region has the DNA TGTGCCACGACAGGCCCTGAAGCTTTCTTT. Its protein is CATTGPEAFF.

This clonotype was detected only a few times. A single base separates this from a much larger clone, so it may be a read error. This chain links TRBV18 with TRBJ2-7; TRBD1 might be the D (6 bases). CDR3 size: 13 residues. The germline CDR1 and CDR2 sequences are KGHSH and LQKENI. V shed 6 bases and J shed 7 bases, with 16 bases lying between them. Written as DNA, the CDR3 is TGTGCCAGCTCCCCGAAACAGGGCAATGAGCAGTACTTC. Amino acids: CASSPKQGNEQYF.

The chain has TRBV5-1 and TRBJ2-3; TRBD2 matches 11 bases. V shed 0 bases and J 6 bases; nucleotides not matched to a gene: 6. Germline-derived CDR1 and CDR2 are SGHRS and YFSETQ. This CDR3 has 16 residues. The DNA for the CDR3 is TGCGCCAGCAGCTTGGATAGCGGGGGGGCAATGGATACGCAGTATTTT. This encodes CASSLDSGGAMDTQYF. Filled out from reference TRBV5-1 and TRBJ2-3, the complete variable domain reads KAGVTQTPRYLIKTRGQQVTLSCSPISGHRSVSWYQQTPGQGLQFLFEYFSETQRNKGNFPGRFSGRQFSNSRSEMNVSTLELGDSALYLCASSLDSGGAMDTQYFGPGTRLTVL.

V gene TRBV6-5 combines with J gene TRBJ2-2, with D possibly called TRBD1 or TRBD2 (5 bases each). The V and J ends lost 9 bases and 4 bases respectively, with 12 bases between them. From germline, CDR1 is MNHEY and CDR2 SVGAGI. The CDR3 covers 13 residues. The CDR3 region has the DNA TGTGCCAGTAACCGGGACGGCACCGGGGAGCTGTTTTTT. Residues: CASNRDGTGELFF.

For this clonotype: A read error may explain this, as a much larger clone is one base away. The chain employs TRBV20-1 and TRBJ2-7; 8 positions match TRBD1. This CDR3 has 13 amino acids. V trimming: 5 bases; J trimming: 7 bases; junction bases outside the gene matches: 10. The germline CDR1 and CDR2 sequences are DFQATT and SNEGSKA (reference sequence). The CDR3 loop is CSAGQGNFNEQYF. CDR3 sequence (DNA): TGCAGTGCTGGACAGGGTAACTTTAATGAGCAGTACTTC.

This clonotype has at least ten counts. CDR3 DNA sequence: TGCGCCAGCAGTCGGACCGGGACAGGTTACGAGCAGTACTTC. Residues: CASSRTGTGYEQYF. This chain joins TRBV5-1 and TRBJ2-7, with 8 bases aligning to TRBD1. Losses at the gene ends were 5 bases for V and 4 bases for J; bases not matched to a gene: 8. Per germline, CDR1 SGHRS and CDR2 YFSETQ. CDR3 length: 14 residues.

Worth noting for this clonotype: This may come from a read error, since a much larger clone is one base off. This chain joins TRBV6-6 and TRBJ2-1; D remains unclear. The J call may be wrong; the DNA end is better matched by TRBJ2-7. The CDR3 totals 17 residues. Germline CDR1 and CDR2: MNHNY and SVGAGI (reference sequence). The DNA for the CDR3 is TGTGCCAGCAGTTACTCACTCGTCGGGCAGTTCTACAATGAGCAGTACTTC. This codes for CASSYSLVGQFYNEQYF.

As for this clonotype: This may come from a read error, since a much larger clone is one base off. This chain joins TRBV4-3 and TRBJ1-5; 8 nucleotides align to TRBD1. The length of the CDR3 is 15 residues. Germline V lookup: CDR1 LGHNA, CDR2 YSLEER. The CDR3 protein is CTSSQNRDRNQPQHF. CDR3 nucleotide sequence: TGCACCAGCAGCCAAAACCGGGACAGGAATCAGCCCCAGCATTTT.

Details on this clonotype: Given a much more abundant clone one base away, this may be a read error. The chain carries TRBV5-6 and TRBJ2-1; D is unresolved. Trimming removed 2 bases at V and 7 bases at J, with 10 bases between. CDR3 length equals 13 residues. Germline CDR1 reads SGHDT; CDR2 reads YYEEEE. In nucleotides, the CDR3 is TGTGCCAGCAGCTTACTTCCTAAGAATGAGCAGTTCTTC. Amino acid sequence: CASSLLPKNEQFF. Drawing the rest from reference TRBV5-6 and TRBJ2-1, the complete variable domain is DAGVTQSPTHLIKTRGQQVTLRCSPKSGHDTVSWYQQALGQGPQFIFQYYEEEERQRGNFPDRFSGHQFPNYSSELNVNALLLGDSALYLCASSLLPKNEQFFGPGTRLTVL.

CDR3 in amino acids: CASPTTRTSYEQYF. The CDR3 nucleotides read TGTGCCAGCCCTACCACGAGGACCTCCTACGAGCAGTACTTC. The V gene is TRBV27, the J gene TRBJ2-7, with unresolved D. Germline V lookup: CDR1 MNHEY, CDR2 SMNVEV (reference sequence). Trimming took off 8 bases at V and 0 bases at J, with 14 bases between the two ends. The CDR3 has 14 amino acids.

In regard to this clonotype: This may come from a read error, since a much larger clone is one base off. The CDR3: CASSVGWSSGEETQYF. The CDR3 nucleotides are TGTGCCAGCAGCGTAGGTTGGTCTAGCGGGGAAGAGACCCAGTACTTC. The V gene is TRBV9, the J gene TRBJ2-5, with 9 nucleotides matching TRBD2. V trimming: 0 bases; J trimming: 3 bases; junction bases outside the gene matches: 6. The CDR3 is 16 amino acids. CDR1 and CDR2 (germline): SGDLS, YYNGEE.